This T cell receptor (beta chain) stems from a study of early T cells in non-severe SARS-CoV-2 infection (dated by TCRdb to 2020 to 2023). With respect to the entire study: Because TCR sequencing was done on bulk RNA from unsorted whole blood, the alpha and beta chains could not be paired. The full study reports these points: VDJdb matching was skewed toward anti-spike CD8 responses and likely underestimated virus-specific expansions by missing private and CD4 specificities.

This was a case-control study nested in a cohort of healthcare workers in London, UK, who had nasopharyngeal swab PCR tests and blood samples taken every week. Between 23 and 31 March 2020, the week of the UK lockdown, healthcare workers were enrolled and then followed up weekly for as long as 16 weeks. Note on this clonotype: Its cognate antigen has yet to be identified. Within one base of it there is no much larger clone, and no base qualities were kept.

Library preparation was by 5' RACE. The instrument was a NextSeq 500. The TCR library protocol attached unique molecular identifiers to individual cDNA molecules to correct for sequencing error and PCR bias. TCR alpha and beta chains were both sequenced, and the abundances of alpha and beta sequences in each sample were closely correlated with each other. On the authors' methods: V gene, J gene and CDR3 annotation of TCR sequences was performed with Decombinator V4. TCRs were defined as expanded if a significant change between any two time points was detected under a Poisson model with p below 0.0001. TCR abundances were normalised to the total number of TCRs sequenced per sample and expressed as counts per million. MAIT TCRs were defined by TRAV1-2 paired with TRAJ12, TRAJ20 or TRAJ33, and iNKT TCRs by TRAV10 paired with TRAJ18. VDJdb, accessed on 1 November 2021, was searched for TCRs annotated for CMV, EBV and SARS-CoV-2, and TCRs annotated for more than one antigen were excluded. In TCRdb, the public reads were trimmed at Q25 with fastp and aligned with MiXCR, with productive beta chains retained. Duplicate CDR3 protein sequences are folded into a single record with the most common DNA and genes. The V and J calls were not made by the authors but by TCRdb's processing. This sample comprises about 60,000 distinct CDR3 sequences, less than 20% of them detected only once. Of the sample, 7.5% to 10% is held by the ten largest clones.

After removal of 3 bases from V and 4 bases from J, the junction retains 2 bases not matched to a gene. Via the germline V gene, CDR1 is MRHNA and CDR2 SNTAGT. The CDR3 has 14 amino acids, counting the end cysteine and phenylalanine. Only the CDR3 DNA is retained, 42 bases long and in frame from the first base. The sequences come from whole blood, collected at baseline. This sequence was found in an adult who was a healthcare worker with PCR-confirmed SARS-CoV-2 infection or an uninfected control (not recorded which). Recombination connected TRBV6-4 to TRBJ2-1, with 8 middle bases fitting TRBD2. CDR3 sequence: CASSELADYNEQFF. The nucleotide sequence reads TGTGCCAGCAGTGAACTAGCGGATTACAATGAGCAGTTCTTC.